A selection of T cell receptor beta chains follows, all from one sample in a study of blood T cell repertoires in COVID-19. TCRdb's table, derived via immunoSEQ multiplex PCR, lists solely in-frame clones and lacks some. This table has 150,000 to 170,000 clones, about 79% appearing once. Sequences were obtained from peripheral blood. These receptors originate from a woman in her sixties with acute or convalescent COVID-19. Each CDR3 is given with its conserved first and last residue.

CDR3aa	v_gene
CASSPSSGGTGELFF	TRBV18
CASSHRGYSTDTQYF	TRBV7-3
CASSPRDTGSAEAFF	TRBV6-5
CASSLETNYEQYF	TRBV7-9
CASSFAGSSYNEQFF	TRBV7-2
CASSPGAGGPYNEQFF	TRBV5-4
CASSLEETKNIQYF	TRBV5-6
CASSWGQTSNQPQHF	TRBV27
CASSSGDRGELFF	TRBV5-6
CASSGQIHYGYTF	TRBV2
CASSPGQGRGTEAFF	TRBV13
CAIGEGVQETQYF	TRBV10-3
CASNPSLKPQHF	TRBV28
CASSVGASTDTQYF	TRBV9
CASSLRGAGNEQFF	TRBV5-8
CASSLNTGKETQYF	TRBV5-1
CASSGGMNTEAFF	TRBV2
CASSLTGTAYTEAFF	TRBV6-5
CASSLARTALNYGYTF	TRBV7-9
CASSLGPAPASSPLHF	TRBV5-6
CASSYGGQAWNQPQHF	TRBV6-2/TRBV6-3
CAWERTRTQYF	TRBV30
CASSPVGQLTGELFF	TRBV7-6
CASSEAASGYNEQFF	TRBV6-1
CASSTPGTGVNEQFF	TRBV7-9
CASSLGQGWDGYTF	TRBV5-1
CASSEGRGANTGELFF	TRBV25-1
CASSTGQYTEAFF	TRBV19
CASTRTASHNSPLHF	TRBV2
CSVVVSLRGGYTF	TRBV29-1
CASSNSGTGVGNIQYF	TRBV5-1
CASSLVDSLFYNEQFF	TRBV5-5
CASSYLGQGDEKLFF	TRBV6-6
CASAQGDGTDTQYF	TRBV5-1
CASSARGPPYEQYF	TRBV9
CATSRVAGGLSTDTQYF	TRBV15
CASSERVPGAGGHEQFF	TRBV10-1